Listed below are T cell receptor beta chains from one sample, sequenced in a study of technical replicates of blood from a handful of donors. Repertoires were generated with immunoSEQ multiplex PCR, while TCRdb's copy carries only in-frame clones and drops some. The profile shows under 85,000 clones, 85% to 95% of them singletons. Sequenced sample: T cells isolated from PBMCs. The receptors originated from a human donor in good health. The CDR3 runs from the conserved cysteine through the conserved F or W. The D gene is left open where the match is weak. Expanded clones are given a class, and other clones once, few, many or no size at all.

j_call v_call d_call clone_size cdr3_aa cdr3_nt
TRBJ1-1 TRBV5-4 - once CASSFLGQHPEAFF TGTGCCAGCAGCTTTCTCGGACAGCATCCCGAAGCTTTCTTT
TRBJ2-1 TRBV7-8 - - CASSERGKDNEQFF TGTGCCAGCAGCGAACGGGGTAAAGACAATGAGCAGTTCTTC
TRBJ2-2 TRBV25-1 - - CACESRPTGELFF TGTGCCTGCGAGTCGAGGCCCACCGGGGAGCTGTTTTTT
TRBJ2-5 TRBV2 - - CASSESGTTPWETQYF TGTGCCAGCAGTGAATCCGGGACAACCCCGTGGGAGACCCAGTACTTC
TRBJ2-6 TRBV5-1 - - CASSLRVSGANVLTF TGCGCCAGCAGCTTGCGGGTCTCTGGGGCCAACGTCCTGACTTTC
TRBJ2-5 TRBV10-3 - once CAISEGQRETQYF TGTGCCATCAGTGAGGGACAGAGGGAGACCCAGTACTTC
TRBJ1-5 TRBV19 TRBD1 - CASSSDRAEVKPQHF TGTGCCAGTAGCTCGGACAGGGCTGAGGTGAAGCCCCAGCATTTT
TRBJ2-7 TRBV6-5 TRBD1 - CASGGQGKHEQYF TGTGCCAGTGGGGGACAGGGGAAACACGAGCAGTACTTC
TRBJ2-7 TRBV10-3 - - CAISGTASYEQYF TGTGCCATCAGTGGGACAGCCTCCTACGAGCAGTACTTC
TRBJ1-1 TRBV28 - - CASSLQGTEAFF TGTGCCAGCAGTTTACAGGGAACTGAAGCTTTCTTT
TRBJ1-2 TRBV30 - - CAWSAGLANGYTF TGTGCCTGGAGTGCCGGACTTGCCAATGGCTACACCTTC
TRBJ1-3 TRBV7-3 TRBD1 - CASSPGQGFVTGNTIYF TGTGCCAGCAGCCCCGGACAGGGCTTTGTCACTGGAAACACCATATATTTT
TRBJ2-7 TRBV9 - - CASSPRGGLGVEQYF TGTGCCAGCAGCCCAAGGGGGGGATTGGGGGTCGAGCAGTACTTC
TRBJ1-2 TRBV7-9 TRBD1 - CASSLAATGGVGYTF TGTGCCAGCAGCTTAGCGGCGACAGGGGGAGTGGGCTACACCTTC
TRBJ2-1 TRBV11-1 - once CASSLDESRNEQFF TGTGCCAGCAGCTTAGATGAGTCTAGGAATGAGCAGTTCTTC
TRBJ2-3 TRBV19 TRBD2 - CASTSTSGSTDTQYF TGTGCCAGTACCTCGACTAGCGGGAGTACAGATACGCAGTATTTT
TRBJ2-1 TRBV4-1 - - CASSQATTYNEQFF TGCGCCAGCAGCCAAGCTACTACCTACAATGAGCAGTTCTTC
TRBJ2-2 TRBV9 TRBD2 - CASSVELAGTTGELFF TGTGCCAGCAGCGTAGAACTAGCGGGAACCACCGGGGAGCTGTTTTTT
TRBJ2-7 TRBV7-9 - - CASSLDIGYEQYF TGTGCCAGCAGCTTGGACATCGGATACGAGCAGTACTTC
TRBJ2-7 TRBV10-3 TRBD2 - CAISEGLDYEQYF TGTGCCATCAGTGAGGGACTAGACTACGAGCAGTACTTC
TRBJ2-3 TRBV5-6 TRBD2 - CASSLAGVGTQYF TGTGCCAGCAGCTTAGCGGGAGTAGGTACGCAGTATTTT
TRBJ2-1 TRBV7-2 - - CASSLAGVYNEQFF TGTGCCAGCAGCTTAGCGGGAGTGTACAATGAGCAGTTCTTC
TRBJ1-2 TRBV18 - - CASSPGKTGTNYGYTF TGTGCCAGCTCACCTGGGAAAACAGGGACCAACTATGGCTACACCTTC
TRBJ1-3 TRBV7-2 - - CASSLVPLSGNTIYF TGTGCCAGCAGCTTAGTCCCACTCTCTGGAAACACCATATATTTT
TRBJ1-4 TRBV4-3 - - CASSRLLEGSEKLFF TGCGCCAGCAGCAGGTTGCTTGAAGGGAGTGAAAAACTGTTTTTT
TRBJ1-5 TRBV7-2 - - CASRGDSNQPQHF TGTGCCAGCCGGGGGGATAGCAATCAGCCCCAGCATTTT
TRBJ2-2 TRBV19 - once CASSIPRIKTGELFF TGTGCCAGTAGTATCCCCAGGATCAAGACCGGGGAGCTGTTTTTT
TRBJ2-1 TRBV7-2 TRBD2 - CASSVTSGSFYNEQFF TGTGCCAGCAGCGTGACTAGCGGGAGCTTCTACAATGAGCAGTTCTTC
TRBJ2-7 TRBV7-2 TRBD2 - CASSSERELEEQYF TGTGCCAGCAGCTCTGAGCGGGAGCTCGAAGAGCAGTACTTC
TRBJ1-4 TRBV7-9 TRBD1 once CASSLEGATNEKLFF TGTGCCAGCAGCTTAGAGGGGGCGACTAATGAAAAACTGTTTTTT
TRBJ2-7 TRBV4-3 TRBD1 - CASSQTGQGYEQYF TGCGCCAGCAGCCAAACCGGACAGGGCTACGAGCAGTACTTC
TRBJ2-7 TRBV27 TRBD2 - CASSLRQVLAGDDEQYF TGTGCCAGCAGTTTACGACAGGTCCTAGCGGGAGACGATGAGCAGTACTTC
TRBJ2-2 TRBV29-1 - - CSVEVGGRGTGELFF TGCAGCGTTGAAGTAGGGGGTCGCGGCACCGGGGAGCTGTTTTTT
TRBJ1-5 TRBV6-5 - - CASSYSPSGWNQPQHF TGTGCCAGCAGTTACTCACCCTCAGGCTGGAATCAGCCCCAGCATTTT
TRBJ2-7 TRBV7-9 TRBD1 once CASSPRTGEPEQYF TGTGCCAGCAGCCCAAGGACAGGGGAGCCCGAGCAGTACTTC
TRBJ1-1 TRBV7-2 - once CASSLALGSTEAFF TGTGCCAGCAGCTTAGCCCTGGGGAGCACTGAAGCTTTCTTT
TRBJ2-7 TRBV18 - - CASSQGSDEQYF TGTGCCAGCTCGCAGGGGAGCGACGAGCAGTACTTC
TRBJ1-5 TRBV27 - - CASSFYPNQPQHF TGTGCCAGCAGTTTTTATCCCAATCAGCCCCAGCATTTT
TRBJ1-1 TRBV2 TRBD1 - CANTQGTNTEAFF TGTGCCAACACACAGGGGACGAACACTGAAGCTTTCTTT
TRBJ1-2 TRBV7-8 - - CASSWGPALNYGYTF TGTGCCAGCAGTTGGGGCCCTGCACTTAACTATGGCTACACCTTC
TRBJ2-7 TRBV9 - - CASSASGYSYEQYF TGTGCCAGCAGCGCAAGCGGGTACTCCTACGAGCAGTACTTC
TRBJ2-5 TRBV29-1 - once CSVGQQETQYF TGCAGCGTTGGACAGCAAGAGACCCAGTACTTC
TRBJ2-5 TRBV2 - - CASHEVRGETQYF TGTGCCAGCCACGAAGTGCGGGGAGAGACCCAGTACTTC
TRBJ2-7 TRBV5-1 - - CASSLGQYEQYF TGCGCCAGCAGCTTGGGACAGTACGAGCAGTACTTC
TRBJ1-4 TRBV30 - - CAWTPLTTNEKLFF TGTGCCTGGACCCCACTGACAACTAATGAAAAACTGTTTTTT
TRBJ1-2 TRBV27 TRBD1 - CASSPSRGLHGYTF TGTGCCAGCAGTCCGAGCAGGGGGCTACACGGCTACACCTTC
TRBJ1-4 TRBV28 - - CASSFGREKLFF TGTGCCAGCAGTTTTGGGAGAGAAAAACTGTTTTTT
TRBJ2-7 TRBV29-1 TRBD1 - CSVKSGTGDYEQYF TGCAGCGTAAAATCCGGGACAGGAGACTACGAGCAGTACTTC
TRBJ2-5 TRBV18 TRBD2 - CASSLGTSGSGETQYF TGTGCCAGCTCACTCGGGACTAGCGGGTCCGGAGAGACCCAGTACTTC
TRBJ2-7 TRBV7-2 TRBD2 - CASSLIAGRNYEQYF TGTGCCAGCAGCTTGATAGCGGGAAGAAACTACGAGCAGTACTTC
TRBJ1-4 TRBV4-2 - - CASSLEGYGRELFF TGTGCCAGCAGCCTCGAGGGTTATGGTCGAGAACTGTTTTTT
TRBJ1-3 TRBV7-3 TRBD1 - CASSLWPGTDGNTIYF TGTGCCAGCAGCTTATGGCCTGGGACAGATGGAAACACCATATATTTT
TRBJ1-5 TRBV19 - - CASSMLLEYSNQPQHF TGTGCCAGTAGTATGCTACTTGAGTATAGCAATCAGCCCCAGCATTTT
TRBJ1-3 TRBV11-3 - - CASSLAGSSGNTIYF TGTGCCAGCAGCTTAGCTGGTAGCTCTGGAAACACCATATATTTT
TRBJ1-2 TRBV4-1 - once CASSQDRMGDYGYTF TGCGCCAGCAGCCAAGATAGGATGGGCGACTATGGCTACACCTTC
TRBJ2-1 TRBV10-3 - - CAISEGLSYNEQFF TGTGCCATCTCGGAGGGGCTATCCTACAATGAGCAGTTCTTC
TRBJ1-2 TRBV7-9 TRBD1 - CASTWTGGESYTF TGTGCCAGCACTTGGACAGGGGGAGAGAGCTACACCTTC
TRBJ1-5 TRBV30 - - CAWGSGGNQPQHF TGTGCCTGGGGGTCGGGGGGGAACCAGCCCCAGCATTTT